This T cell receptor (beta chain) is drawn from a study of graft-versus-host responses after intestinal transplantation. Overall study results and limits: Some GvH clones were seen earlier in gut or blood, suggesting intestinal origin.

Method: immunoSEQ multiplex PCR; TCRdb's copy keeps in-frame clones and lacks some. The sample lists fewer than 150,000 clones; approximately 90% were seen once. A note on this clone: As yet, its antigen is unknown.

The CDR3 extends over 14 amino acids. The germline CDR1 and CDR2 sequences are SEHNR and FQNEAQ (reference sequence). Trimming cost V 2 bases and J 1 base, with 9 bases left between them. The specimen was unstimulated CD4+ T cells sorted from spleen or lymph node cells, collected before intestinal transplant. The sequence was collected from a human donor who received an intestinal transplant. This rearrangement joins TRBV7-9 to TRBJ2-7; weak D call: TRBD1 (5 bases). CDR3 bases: TGTGCCAGCAGCTTATTGGGGCAATCCTACGAGCAGTACTTC. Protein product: CASSLLGQSYEQYF.